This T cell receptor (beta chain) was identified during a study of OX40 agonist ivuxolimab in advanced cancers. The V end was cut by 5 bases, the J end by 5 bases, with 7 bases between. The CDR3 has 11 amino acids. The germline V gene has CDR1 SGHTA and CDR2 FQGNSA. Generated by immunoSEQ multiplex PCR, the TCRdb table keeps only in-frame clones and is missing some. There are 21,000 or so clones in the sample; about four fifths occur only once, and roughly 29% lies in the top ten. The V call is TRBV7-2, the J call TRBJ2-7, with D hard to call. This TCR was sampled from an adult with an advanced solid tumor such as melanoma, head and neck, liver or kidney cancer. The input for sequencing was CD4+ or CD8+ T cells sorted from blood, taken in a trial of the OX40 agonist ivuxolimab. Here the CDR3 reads CASSLGDEQYF. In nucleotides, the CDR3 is TGTGCCAGCAGCCTCGGTGACGAGCAGTACTTC.